Included here is one T cell receptor beta chain sequence, with context. Per the germline V gene, CDR1 is SGHTA and CDR2 is FQGTGA. The CDR3 loop spans 15 amino acids. The V end was cut by 8 bases, the J end by 3 bases, with 16 bases between. These data are taken from a study of blood T cell repertoires in COVID-19. Study at large: In each case, the material was cDNA or gDNA derived from T cells, B-cell-depleted T cells, or PBMCs.

Produced via immunoSEQ multiplex PCR; TCRdb's table is partial and in-frame only. The data contain around 110,000 clones, about 79% of them singletons. This chain joins TRBV7-3 and TRBJ1-4; perhaps TRBD1 as D (5 bases). The TCR was taken from a man older than 75 with COVID-19, enrolled during active disease. Material: peripheral blood. Here the CDR3 reads CASARSGAPNEKLFF. As DNA, the CDR3 is TGTGCCAGCGCCCGGAGCGGGGCACCTAATGAAAAACTGTTTTTT. The whole variable domain, remainder taken from reference TRBV7-3 and TRBJ1-4, is GAGVSQTPSNKVTEKGKYVELRCDPISGHTALYWYRQSLGQGPEFLIYFQGTGAADDSGLPNDRFFAVRPEGSVSTLKIQRTERGDSAVYLCASARSGAPNEKLFFGSGTQLSVL.